These 19 T cell receptor beta chains share one sample of origin, sequenced in a study of shared clonotypes between healthy human individuals. CD45RO-negative, CCR7-positively selected cells formed the naive CD8 fraction, excluding terminally differentiated effector memory CD45RA+ cells. Using immunoSEQ multiplex PCR, the repertoire was profiled, and TCRdb retains in-frame clones only, with some absent. The sample holds more than 500,000 clones; approximately 95% are singletons and the top ten take about 0.11%. The sequenced sample consisted of naive CD8+ T cells sorted from blood. The source is a woman in her 30s in good health.

The chain couples TRBV27 to TRBJ2-7; 10 bases fit TRBD2. The V gene's germline CDR1 is MNHEY and CDR2 SMNVEV (reference sequence). The CDR3 contains 16 residues. Germline trimming cut 5 bases from V and 0 bases from J; bases unmatched to any gene: 7. The CDR3 loop is CASSPGLAPSSYEQYF. Here the CDR3 DNA reads TGTGCCAGCAGTCCGGGACTAGCGCCCAGCTCCTACGAGCAGTACTTC.

The genes are TRBV6-5 and TRBJ1-2; D might be TRBD1 (5 bases). Trimming left V 2 bases short and J 8 bases short, with 12 bases between. The CDR3 is 13 amino acids. The germline gives CDR1 MNHEY, CDR2 SVGAGI. The CDR3 DNA reads as TGTGCCAGCAGTTACCCGGGGCTCGGCGGCTACACCTTC. Translated: CASSYPGLGGYTF.

This clone has a single count. V gene TRBV9 combines with J gene TRBJ2-1, with 12 nucleotides matching TRBD2. J gave up 7 bases and V 3 bases, and 5 bases lay outside the gene matches. The germline V gene encodes CDR1 SGDLS and CDR2 YYNGEE. The CDR3 has 15 residues. The CDR3 loop reads CASSAPLAGGNEQFF. The CDR3 DNA follows: TGTGCCAGCAGCGCCCCACTAGCGGGAGGTAATGAGCAGTTCTTC.

The chain employs TRBV29-1 and TRBJ1-1; D may be TRBD1 (5 bases). Trimming cost V 0 bases and J 4 bases, with 9 bases left between them. The CDR3 is 13 residues long. The V gene's germline CDR1 is SQVTM and CDR2 ANQGSEA. The CDR3 loop is CSVEDGGITEAFF. The CDR3, as DNA: TGCAGCGTTGAAGACGGGGGGATCACTGAAGCTTTCTTT. Combining the CDR3 with reference TRBV29-1 and TRBJ1-1 gives the whole variable domain SAVISQKPSRDICQRGTSLTIQCQVDSQVTMMFWYRQQPGQSLTLIATANQGSEATYESGFVIDKFPISRPNLTFSTLTVSNMSPEDSSIYLCSVEDGGITEAFFGQGTRLTVV.

This chain connects TRBV7-9 to TRBJ1-5; D might be TRBD1 (6 bases). The CDR3 extends over 15 amino acids. Looked up from germline, CDR1 is SEHNR and CDR2 is FQNEAQ (reference sequence). Trimming removed 5 bases from V and 3 bases from J, with 14 bases in between. The CDR3 reads CASSLSTGPNQPQHF. CDR3 coding DNA: TGTGCCAGCAGCCTTTCCACAGGGCCCAATCAGCCCCAGCATTTT. Combining the CDR3 with reference TRBV7-9 and TRBJ1-5 gives the whole variable domain DTGVSQNPRHKITKRGQNVTFRCDPISEHNRLYWYRQTLGQGPEFLTYFQNEAQLEKSRLLSDRFSAERPKGSFSTLEIQRTEQGDSAMYLCASSLSTGPNQPQHFGDGTRLSIL.

The chain carries TRBV29-1 and TRBJ1-1; no reliable D call. CDR3 length: 14 residues. Trimming stripped 0 bases from V and 1 base from J, with 9 bases between. CDR1 SQVTM and CDR2 ANQGSEA come from the germline V gene. CDR3 in amino acids: CSVEDLQTNTEAFF. The CDR3 coding sequence is TGCAGCGTTGAAGATTTACAGACGAACACTGAAGCTTTCTTT.

This sequence joins TRBV7-9 and TRBJ2-5; 11 bases agree with TRBD2. With V trimmed by 5 bases and J by 4 bases, 9 bases remained unmatched. Germline loops: CDR1 SEHNR, CDR2 FQNEAQ (reference sequence). This CDR3 contains 16 residues. The CDR3 DNA reads as TGTGCCAGCAGCCCCTCACTAGCGGGAGATCGAGAGACCCAGTACTTC. Translation: CASSPSLAGDRETQYF.

J is TRBJ2-1 and V is TRBV15; D possibly corresponds to TRBD2 (6 bases). Trimming pared 0 bases from V and 8 bases from J, leaving 17 bases between. The CDR3 extends over 16 amino acids. Germline CDR1 LNHNV, CDR2 YYDKDF (reference sequence). The CDR3 loop is CATSRDSGGMGYEQFF. Here the CDR3 DNA reads TGTGCCACCAGCAGAGATTCCGGCGGGATGGGGTATGAGCAGTTCTTC.

The genes are TRBV28 and TRBJ1-2; TRBD1 aligns across 9 bases. CDR3 length: 19 amino acids. The V and J ends lost 1 base and 5 bases, in that order; junction bases with no gene match: 17. CDR1 MDHEN and CDR2 SYDVKM come from the germline V gene. Written as DNA, the CDR3 is TGTGCCAGCAGTTTATTCCGAAGTAGGACAGGGGCGGACGGGTATGGCTACACCTTC. Its protein product is CASSLFRSRTGADGYGYTF.

The CDR3 sequence is CASSLWGGQPQHF. Here the CDR3 DNA reads TGTGCCAGCAGTTTATGGGGGGGACAGCCCCAGCATTTT. The chain combines TRBV27 with TRBJ1-5; possibly TRBD1 for D (5 bases). The CDR3 extends over 13 amino acids. CDR1 is MNHEY and CDR2 is SMNVEV in the germline V gene (reference sequence). The ends were cut back, 1 base at V and 7 bases at J, with 8 bases in the middle.

In DNA, the CDR3 is TGTGCCAGCAGCTTAGCTGGAGATACGCAGTATTTT. It specifies CASSLAGDTQYF. The V gene is TRBV11-2, the J gene TRBJ2-3; D uncertain. From germline, CDR1 is SGHAT and CDR2 FQNNGV. The CDR3 runs 12 residues. Trimming removed 1 base from V and 5 bases from J, with 4 bases in between.

V usage is TRBV27 and J usage is TRBJ2-1; 8 nucleotides match TRBD2. The V and J ends lost 6 bases and 6 bases, in that order; junction bases with no gene match: 7. CDR1 is MNHEY, CDR2 SMNVEV, per germline (reference sequence). The CDR3 totals 14 residues. CDR3 nucleotide sequence: TGTGCCAGCAGAAGAGCGGGAGAAGGCAATGAGCAGTTCTTC. Its protein product is CASRRAGEGNEQFF.

The gene calls are TRBV6-5 and TRBJ2-1; the D gene is possibly TRBD2 (7 bases). Germline V gene sequence: CDR1 MNHEY, CDR2 SVGAGI. The V end was cut by 2 bases, the J end by 5 bases, with 13 bases between. CDR3 length equals 15 residues. CDR3 region: CASSYMRGGDNEQFF. The CDR3 DNA is TGTGCCAGCAGTTACATGAGGGGGGGAGACAATGAGCAGTTCTTC.

CDR3 sequence reads: CASSFRVGRAATGELFF. The CDR3 bases are TGTGCCAGCAGTTTTAGAGTCGGGAGGGCCGCCACCGGGGAGCTGTTTTTT. J is TRBJ2-2 and V is TRBV28; 8 positions agree with TRBD2. Germline V CDR1 and CDR2: MDHEN, SYDVKM. The CDR3 totals 17 residues. Unmatched junction bases numbered 10, after V lost 3 bases and J lost 4 bases.

V is TRBV2 and J is TRBJ2-7; D may match TRBD1 or TRBD2 (5 bases each). The CDR3 extends over 13 amino acids. V lost 3 bases to trimming and J lost 7 bases, with 13 bases between them. CDR1 is SNHLY and CDR2 is FYNNEI in the germline V gene. The CDR3 is CASSDDGAREQYF. In DNA, the CDR3 is TGTGCCAGCAGTGACGACGGGGCTCGTGAGCAGTACTTC.

Remarks on this clone: The junction shows a germline mismatch at one end, possibly a read error. The chain joins TRBV6-5 to TRBJ2-5; possibly TRBD1 for D (6 bases). With the DNA end fitting TRBJ2-7 better, the J assignment may be wrong. The CDR3 extends over 14 amino acids. Germline-derived CDR1 and CDR2 are MNHEY and SVGAGI. The chain's CDR3 is CASSYSGASNEQYF. The CDR3, as DNA: TGTGCCAGCAGTTACTCGGGGGCCTCCAACGAGCAGTACTTC.

This chain's CDR3 is CASGAGEQYF. For the CDR3, the DNA is TGTGCCAGTGGTGCGGGGGAGCAGTACTTC. The chain is built from TRBV19 and TRBJ2-5; 7 bases map to TRBD2. CDR3 size: 10 residues. The germline gives CDR1 LNHDA, CDR2 SQIVND (reference sequence). The J segment lost 11 bases and the V segment lost 8 bases, leaving 5 bases of the junction unmatched.

This chain links TRBV9 with TRBJ2-1; TRBD2 matches 8 bases. The CDR3 runs 17 residues. Germline V gives CDR1 SGDLS, CDR2 YYNGEE. V gave up 1 base and J gave up 7 bases; unmatched junction bases: 13. Here the CDR3 DNA reads TGTGCCAGCAGCGTATCTCAAGCTTGGACTAGCCGGAATGAGCAGTTCTTC. It is translated as CASSVSQAWTSRNEQFF.

This chain joins TRBV7-3 and TRBJ2-7; 10 nucleotides line up with TRBD1. Losses at the gene ends were 6 bases for V and 5 bases for J; bases not matched to a gene: 10. Germline V CDR1 and CDR2: SGHTA, FQGTGA. CDR3 length: 15 amino acids. CDR3 nucleotide sequence: TGTGCCAGCAGGAACCGAGGACAGGGGGGCCACGAGCAGTACTTC. Its translation is CASRNRGQGGHEQYF.